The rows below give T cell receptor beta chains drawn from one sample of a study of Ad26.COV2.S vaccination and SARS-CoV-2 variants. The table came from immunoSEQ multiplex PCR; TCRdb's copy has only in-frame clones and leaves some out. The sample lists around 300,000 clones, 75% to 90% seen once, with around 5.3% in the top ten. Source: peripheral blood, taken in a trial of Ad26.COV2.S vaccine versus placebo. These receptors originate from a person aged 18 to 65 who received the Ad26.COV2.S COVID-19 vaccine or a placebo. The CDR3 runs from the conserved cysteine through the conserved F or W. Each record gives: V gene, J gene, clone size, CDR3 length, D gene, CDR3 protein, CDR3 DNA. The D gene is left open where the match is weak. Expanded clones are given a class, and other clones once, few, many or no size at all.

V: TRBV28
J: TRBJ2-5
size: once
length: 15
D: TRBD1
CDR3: CASSFGQGAEETQYF
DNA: TGTGCCAGCAGTTTTGGCCAGGGGGCAGAAGAGACCCAGTACTTC

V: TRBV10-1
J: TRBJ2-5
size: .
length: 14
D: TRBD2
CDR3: CASHRLAGEETQYF
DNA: TGCGCCAGCCACAGACTAGCGGGGGAAGAGACCCAGTACTTC

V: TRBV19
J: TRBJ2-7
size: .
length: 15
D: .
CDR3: CASSNPRVDSYEQYF
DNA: TGTGCCAGTAGTAACCCCAGGGTTGACTCCTACGAGCAGTACTTC

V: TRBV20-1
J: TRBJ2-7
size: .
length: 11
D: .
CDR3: CSARVDYEQYF
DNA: TGCAGTGCTAGGGTCGACTACGAGCAGTACTTC

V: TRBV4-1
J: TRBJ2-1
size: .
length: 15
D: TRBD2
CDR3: CASSQGLADYNEQFF
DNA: TGCGCCAGCAGCCAAGGACTAGCGGACTACAATGAGCAGTTCTTC

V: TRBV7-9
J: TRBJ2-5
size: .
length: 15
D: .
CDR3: CASSPPSGLQETQYF
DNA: TGTGCCAGCAGCCCCCCTTCGGGGCTCCAAGAGACCCAGTACTTC

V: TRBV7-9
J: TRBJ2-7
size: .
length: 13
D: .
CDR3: CASSYKDDYEQYF
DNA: TGTGCCAGCAGCTATAAGGACGACTACGAGCAGTACTTC

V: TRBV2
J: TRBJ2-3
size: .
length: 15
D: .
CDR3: CASIEEGRATDTQYF
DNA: TGTGCCAGCATCGAGGAGGGGCGCGCGACAGATACGCAGTATTTT

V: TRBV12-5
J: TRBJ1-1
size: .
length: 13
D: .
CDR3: CASGLQGSTEAFF
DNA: TGTGCTAGTGGTTTGCAGGGGAGCACTGAAGCTTTCTTT

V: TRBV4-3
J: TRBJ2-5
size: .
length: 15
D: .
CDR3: CASSQDGASRSTQYF
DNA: TGCGCCAGCAGCCAAGACGGGGCCAGTAGGTCGACCCAGTACTTC

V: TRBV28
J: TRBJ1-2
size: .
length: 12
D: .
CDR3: CASSQSRDGYTF
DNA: TGTGCCAGCAGCCAAAGCAGGGATGGCTACACCTTC

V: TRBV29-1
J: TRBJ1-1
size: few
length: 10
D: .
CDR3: CSVMNTEAFF
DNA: TGCAGCGTAATGAACACTGAAGCTTTCTTT

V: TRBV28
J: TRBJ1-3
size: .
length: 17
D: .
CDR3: CASSIVGVAPSGNTIYF
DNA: TGTGCCAGCAGTATTGTGGGGGTTGCCCCCTCTGGAAACACCATATATTTT

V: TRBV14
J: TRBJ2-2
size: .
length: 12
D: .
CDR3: CASSQWAGELFF
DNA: TGTGCCAGCAGCCAGTGGGCCGGGGAGCTGTTTTTT

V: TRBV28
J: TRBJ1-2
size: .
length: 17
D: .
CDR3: CASSFHETTPVRYGYTF
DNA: TGTGCCAGCAGTTTCCACGAGACAACCCCTGTGAGATATGGCTACACCTTC